The entry below gives a single TCR beta chain sequence along with its context. This entry is derived from a study of blood T cell repertoires in COVID-19. Whole-study context: T cells, B-cell-depleted T cells, or PBMCs supplied cDNA or gDNA.

The method was immunoSEQ multiplex PCR; TCRdb's version includes in-frame clones alone and lacks a portion of them. The sample yields about 86,000 clones, under 85% seen once. CDR1 and CDR2 from the germline V gene are SEHNR and FQNEAQ (reference sequence). V was shortened by 5 bases and J by 4 bases, with 14 bases between the two germline ends. The CDR3 contains 14 residues. V and J are TRBV7-9 and TRBJ2-5; D may be TRBD2 (5 bases). Sequencing used peripheral blood. The TCR was taken from a man aged 65 to 85 with acute or convalescent COVID-19. DNA of the CDR3: TGTGCCAGCAGCCCAACGATGGGAGCAGAGACCCAGTACTTC. Its protein is CASSPTMGAETQYF.